Shown below are 27 T cell receptor beta chains from a single sample sequenced in a study of identifying expanded T cells in peripheral blood. Clones were read by immunoSEQ multiplex PCR, and TCRdb kept only the in-frame ones, dropping some. This table has tens of thousands of clones, around nine tenths appearing once. Sequencing was done on a sample of blood. These receptors all come from a person aged 18-70 years in good health.

The chain uses TRBV9 and TRBJ2-3; 8 bases fit TRBD2. The germline gives CDR1 SGDLS, CDR2 YYNGEE. The CDR3 length is 17 residues. With 3 bases clipped from V and 4 bases from J, the junction kept 13 bases outside the gene matches. The CDR3 loop reads CASSAHPQAGVADTQYF. For the CDR3, the DNA is TGTGCCAGCAGCGCCCACCCGCAAGCGGGGGTAGCAGATACGCAGTATTTT.

V and J are TRBV29-1 and TRBJ1-1; a possible D gene is TRBD1 (6 bases). CDR3 length: 12 amino acids. The germline V gene has CDR1 SQVTM and CDR2 ANQGSEA. V lost 7 bases, J lost 2 bases, and 11 bases lay in between. The CDR3 DNA follows: TGCAGCGGGGACATTACAAACACTGAAGCTTTCTTT. Protein product: CSGDITNTEAFF.

This chain connects TRBV5-8 to TRBJ2-3; D perhaps matches TRBD1 (6 bases). The CDR3 has 12 amino acids. The V end lost 3 bases, the J end lost 8 bases, and 10 bases lay between the germline ends. Germline lookup yields CDR1 SGHTS and CDR2 YDEGEE. CDR3 sequence (DNA): TGTGCCAGCAGCTGGAACAGGGCTACGCAGTATTTT. This gives the protein CASSWNRATQYF.

This chain uses TRBV5-1 with TRBJ2-3, with 7 bases identical to TRBD1. Germline V gives CDR1 SGHRS, CDR2 YFSETQ. Trimming removed 4 bases from V and 2 bases from J; junction bases left unmatched: 4. CDR3 size: 14 residues. In DNA, the CDR3 is TGCGCCAGCAGCCCAGGGACAGCCACAGATACGCAGTATTTT. This codes for CASSPGTATDTQYF.

This chain uses TRBV4-2 with TRBJ2-3, with TRBD2 matching over 11 bases. The CDR3 sequence is 16 residues long. The germline V gene encodes CDR1 LGHNA and CDR2 YNFKEQ. With V trimmed by 4 bases and J by 3 bases, 6 bases remained unmatched. CDR3 bases: TGTGCCAGCAGCCTTACTAGCGGGGGACAGACAGATACGCAGTATTTT. Its protein is CASSLTSGGQTDTQYF.

The chain links TRBV18 to TRBJ1-6; no firm D call. The CDR3 runs to 13 residues. Germline values: CDR1 KGHSH, CDR2 LQKENI. Between the trimmed V and J ends, which lost 5 bases and 13 bases, there was a span of 15 bases. Written as DNA, the CDR3 is TGTGCCAGCTCATCCAATCATGGGGAGCCCCTCCACTTT. Its protein is CASSSNHGEPLHF. Supplemented by reference TRBV18 and TRBJ1-6, the full variable domain reads NAGVMQNPRHLVRRRGQEARLRCSPMKGHSHVYWYRQLPEEGLKFMVYLQKENIIDESGMPKERFSAEFPKEGPSILRIQQVVRGDSAAYFCASSSNHGEPLHFGNGTRLTVT.

J is TRBJ1-2 and V is TRBV5-1; possibly TRBD1 for D (6 bases). Germline V gene sequence: CDR1 SGHRS, CDR2 YFSETQ. V was clipped by 4 bases and J by 7 bases, with 32 bases between them. This CDR3 is built from 19 residues. CDR3 bases: TGCGCCAGCAGCGGGGACAAAGACGACCTGGCCGGGCCGGATCGTGGCTACACCTTC. Protein product: CASSGDKDDLAGPDRGYTF.

The chain employs TRBV4-1 and TRBJ1-4, with D possibly being TRBD1 (5 bases). CDR1 MGHRA and CDR2 YSYEKL come from the germline V gene. This CDR3 is built from 15 residues. Trimming shortened V by 0 bases and J by 8 bases, and 13 bases separated the two germline ends. For the CDR3, the DNA is TGCGCCAGCAGCCAAGACCCCGGGACTTGGGAAAAACTGTTTTTT. Encoded protein: CASSQDPGTWEKLFF.

The chain is built from TRBV5-4 and TRBJ1-1; 7 bases match TRBD1. CDR1 and CDR2 from the germline V gene are SGHNT and YYREEE (reference sequence). The junction had 5 bases not matched to a gene; V was cut back by 4 bases and J by 5 bases. There are 13 residues in the CDR3. The chain's CDR3 is CASSPRGGTEAFF. The DNA for the CDR3 is TGTGCCAGCAGCCCCAGGGGGGGGACTGAAGCTTTCTTT.

This chain uses TRBV6-5 with TRBJ2-3; D perhaps matches TRBD2 (6 bases). This CDR3 has 15 amino acids. CDR1 is MNHEY and CDR2 is SVGAGI in the germline V gene. Trimming left V 6 bases short and J 1 base short, with 14 bases between. Here the CDR3 reads CASRLGRWGTDTQYF. In DNA form, the CDR3 reads TGTGCCAGCAGACTAGGGAGGTGGGGCACAGATACGCAGTATTTT.

This chain joins TRBV7-7 and TRBJ2-5; 10 bases are a match to TRBD2. Germline V gives CDR1 SSHAT, CDR2 FNYEAQ (reference sequence). This CDR3 spans 15 amino acids. The junction had 6 bases not matched to a gene; V was cut back by 5 bases and J by 3 bases. Here the CDR3 reads CASSLLAGREETQYF. Written as DNA, the CDR3 is TGTGCCAGCAGCCTACTAGCGGGGAGGGAAGAGACCCAGTACTTC.

This clone came up once. The chain links TRBV19 to TRBJ2-5; maybe TRBD2 (6 bases). The germline V and J ends were trimmed by 5 bases and 7 bases, with 8 bases remaining between them. The germline V gene encodes CDR1 LNHDA and CDR2 SQIVND (reference sequence). There are 11 residues in the CDR3. The CDR3 nucleotides read TGTGCCAGTAGTTCCGGGGGGACCCAGTACTTC. This translates into CASSSGGTQYF.

This sequence joins TRBV6-5 and TRBJ2-5; possible D gene TRBD1, 6 bases. CDR1 is MNHEY and CDR2 is SVGAGI in the germline V gene. This CDR3 is 14 amino acids long. V lost 6 bases, J lost 2 bases, and 13 bases lay in between. CDR3 bases: TGTGCCAGCAGCCGTAGGGGGACACAAGAGACCCAGTACTTC. Amino acids: CASSRRGTQETQYF.

V and J are TRBV2 and TRBJ1-2; D is possibly TRBD1 (5 bases). This CDR3 comprises 15 residues. Trimming stripped 4 bases from V and 4 bases from J, with 16 bases between. The germline gives CDR1 SNHLY, CDR2 FYNNEI. As DNA, the CDR3 is TGTGCCAGCAGTGTCCAGGGTACGCGGGGCTATGGCTACACCTTC. Amino acid sequence: CASSVQGTRGYGYTF.

The J gene is TRBJ1-1, the V gene TRBV28; TRBD1 is a possible D gene (5 bases). V was trimmed by 4 bases and J by 10 bases, leaving 13 bases between them. This CDR3 has 12 residues. Germline V lookup: CDR1 MDHEN, CDR2 SYDVKM. The CDR3 nucleotides are TGTGCCAGCAGTTCCTCCGGGACCGGAGCTTTCTTT. Its protein product is CASSSSGTGAFF.

The J gene is TRBJ1-1, the V gene TRBV5-1, with D maybe TRBD1 (5 bases). The germline V gene has CDR1 SGHRS and CDR2 YFSETQ. The germline V and J ends were trimmed by 0 bases and 11 bases, with 17 bases remaining between them. There are 14 residues in the CDR3. CDR3 amino acids: CASSLAVGVLEAFF. Written as DNA, the CDR3 is TGCGCCAGCAGCTTGGCCGTGGGGGTGTTGGAGGCTTTCTTT.

This sequence joins TRBV5-6 and TRBJ1-2; maybe TRBD1 (5 bases). The CDR3 has 15 amino acids. Trimming stripped 4 bases from V and 0 bases from J, with 13 bases between. The germline CDR1 and CDR2 sequences are SGHDT and YYEEEE. CDR3 loop: CASSPGRLANYGYTF. The CDR3 DNA follows: TGTGCCAGCAGCCCGGGACGGCTAGCTAACTATGGCTACACCTTC.

V and J are TRBV29-1 and TRBJ2-7; D gene ambiguous. CDR3 length equals 14 residues. Germline V CDR1 and CDR2: SQVTM, ANQGSEA. The V and J ends lost 4 bases and 0 bases respectively, with 13 bases between them. CDR3 bases: TGCAGCGTTGGGGGTCGGAGCAGCTCCTACGAGCAGTACTTC. Protein: CSVGGRSSSYEQYF.

The gene calls are TRBV6-5 and TRBJ1-1; D not certain. The CDR3 sequence is 14 residues long. Germline V gives CDR1 MNHEY, CDR2 SVGAGI. V was pared by 2 bases and J by 4 bases, with 11 bases between. CDR3: CASSYDGYSTEAFF. The CDR3 DNA reads TGTGCCAGCAGTTACGATGGGTACAGCACTGAAGCTTTCTTT.

The CDR3 DNA is TGTGCCAGCAGCTTAGTGGGGACTAGCGGGGGGATCTACAATGAGCAGTTCTTC. This sequence encodes CASSLVGTSGGIYNEQFF. The rearrangement uses TRBV7-2 and TRBJ2-1; 15 nucleotides align to TRBD2. Germline V gene data show CDR1 as SGHTA and CDR2 as FQGNSA. This CDR3 is 18 amino acids long. V shed 1 base and J 3 bases; nucleotides not matched to a gene: 4.

The V and J genes are TRBV7-2 and TRBJ2-2; no definite D call. Germline values: CDR1 SGHTA, CDR2 FQGNSA. This CDR3 has 17 residues. V dropped 1 base and J dropped 3 bases, with 15 bases sitting between them. CDR3 nucleotides: TGTGCCAGCAGCTTAGTTTGGGCCAGCGAAGACACCGGGGAGCTGTTTTTT. Translating gives CASSLVWASEDTGELFF.

The V gene is TRBV5-1, the J gene TRBJ2-7; perhaps D is TRBD1 or TRBD2 (5 bases each). This CDR3 is 15 amino acids long. V was pared by 0 bases and J by 3 bases, with 13 bases between. Germline CDR1 SGHRS, CDR2 YFSETQ. In nucleotides, the CDR3 is TGCGCCAGCAGCTTGGGGGGGTATGGACTCTACGAGCAGTACTTC. Translating gives CASSLGGYGLYEQYF.

The chain uses TRBV7-8 and TRBJ2-3; 9 bases fit TRBD2. The junction had 12 bases not matched to a gene; V was cut back by 5 bases and J by 0 bases. Germline V gene data show CDR1 as SGHVS and CDR2 as FQNEAQ. There are 18 residues in the CDR3. This CDR3 is CASSPRRAGGYSTDTQYF. The CDR3 region has the DNA TGTGCCAGCAGCCCGAGGCGAGCGGGGGGCTATAGCACAGATACGCAGTATTTT. Full variable domain (outside the CDR3, taken from reference TRBV7-8 and TRBJ2-3): GAGVSQSPRYKVAKRGQDVALRCDPISGHVSLFWYQQALGQGPEFLTYFQNEAQLDKSGLPSDRFFAERPEGSVSTLKIQRTQQEDSAVYLCASSPRRAGGYSTDTQYFGPGTRLTVL.

About this clone itself: Other nucleotide sequences in the sample specify the same CDR3. The rearrangement joins TRBV20-1 to TRBJ1-1; D not resolved. CDR3 length equals 11 residues. Germline lookup yields CDR1 DFQATT and CDR2 SNEGSKA (reference sequence). V was pared by 5 bases and J by 0 bases, with 4 bases between. The CDR3 protein is CSARLNTEAFF. The CDR3 DNA is TGCAGTGCTCGCCTGAACACTGAAGCTTTCTTT.

This rearrangement joins TRBV19 to TRBJ1-3; D is undetermined. The CDR3 sequence is 14 residues long. Germline CDR1 LNHDA, CDR2 SQIVND (reference sequence). Trimming left V 3 bases short and J 0 bases short, with 6 bases between. The CDR3 is CASSIDRSGNTIYF. In nucleotides, the CDR3 is TGTGCCAGTAGTATCGACCGCTCTGGAAACACCATATATTTT.

The chain joins TRBV7-9 to TRBJ2-3; D unclear. The CDR3 is 13 amino acids. Trimming removed 5 bases from V and 6 bases from J, with 12 bases in between. Germline V gene lookup returns CDR1 SEHNR and CDR2 FQNEAQ (reference sequence). CDR3 amino acids: CASSPASQDTQYF. Written as DNA, the CDR3 is TGTGCCAGCAGCCCAGCGAGTCAGGATACGCAGTATTTT.

V usage is TRBV2 and J usage is TRBJ2-1, with TRBD1 matching 8 bases. J was trimmed by 8 bases and V by 7 bases; bases with no gene match: 13. The CDR3 runs to 15 residues. Germline values: CDR1 SNHLY, CDR2 FYNNEI. The CDR3 DNA reads as TGTGCCAGCATTTCCGGACAGGGAGCATCACATGAGCAGTTCTTC. Its translation: CASISGQGASHEQFF.